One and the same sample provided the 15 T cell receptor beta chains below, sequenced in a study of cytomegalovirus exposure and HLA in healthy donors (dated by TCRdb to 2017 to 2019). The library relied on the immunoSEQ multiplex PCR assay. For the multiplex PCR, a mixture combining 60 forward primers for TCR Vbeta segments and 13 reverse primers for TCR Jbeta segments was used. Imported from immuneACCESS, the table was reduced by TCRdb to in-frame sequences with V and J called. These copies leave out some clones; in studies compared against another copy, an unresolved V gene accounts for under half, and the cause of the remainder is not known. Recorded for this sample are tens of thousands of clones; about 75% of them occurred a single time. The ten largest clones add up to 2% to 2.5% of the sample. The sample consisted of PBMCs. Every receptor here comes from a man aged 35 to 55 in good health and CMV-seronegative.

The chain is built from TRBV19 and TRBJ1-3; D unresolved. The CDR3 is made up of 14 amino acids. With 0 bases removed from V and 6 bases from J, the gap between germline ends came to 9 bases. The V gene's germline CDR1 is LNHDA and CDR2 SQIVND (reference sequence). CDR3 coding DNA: TGTGCCAGTAGTATAGATGTCCGGGAAAACACCATATATTTT. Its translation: CASSIDVRENTIYF.

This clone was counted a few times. In DNA, the CDR3 is TGCGCCAGCAGGGACGGGACTAGCGGGGCGAATGTCCGGGGGGAGCTGTTTTTT. Its translation: CASRDGTSGANVRGELFF. V gene TRBV5-1 combines with J gene TRBJ2-2; TRBD2 agrees at 13 bases. Germline V gene sequence: CDR1 SGHRS, CDR2 YFSETQ. Trimming removed 5 bases from V and 8 bases from J; junction bases left unmatched: 15. The CDR3 has 18 amino acids.

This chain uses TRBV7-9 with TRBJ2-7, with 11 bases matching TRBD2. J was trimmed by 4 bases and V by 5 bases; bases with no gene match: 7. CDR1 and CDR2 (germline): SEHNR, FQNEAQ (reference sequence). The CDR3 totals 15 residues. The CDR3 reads CASSDTSGSVYEQYF. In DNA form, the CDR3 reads TGTGCCAGCAGCGATACTAGCGGGAGCGTTTACGAGCAGTACTTC.

The CDR3 loop is CASSSELVGRAVSTGELFF. CDR3 sequence (DNA): TGTGCCAGCAGCTCCGAACTCGTCGGGAGGGCCGTATCAACCGGGGAGCTGTTTTTT. The chain couples TRBV11-2 to TRBJ2-2; 8 nucleotides line up with TRBD2. CDR3 length: 19 amino acids. V lost 4 bases and J lost 5; bases outside the gene matches: 18. In germline, CDR1 is SGHAT, CDR2 FQNNGV.

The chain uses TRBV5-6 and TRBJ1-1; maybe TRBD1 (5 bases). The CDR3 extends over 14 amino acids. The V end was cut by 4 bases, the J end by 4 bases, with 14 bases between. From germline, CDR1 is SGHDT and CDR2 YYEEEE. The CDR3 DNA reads TGTGCCAGCAGCGGGGCCCGTCGGGTCACTGAAGCTTTCTTT. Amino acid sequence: CASSGARRVTEAFF.

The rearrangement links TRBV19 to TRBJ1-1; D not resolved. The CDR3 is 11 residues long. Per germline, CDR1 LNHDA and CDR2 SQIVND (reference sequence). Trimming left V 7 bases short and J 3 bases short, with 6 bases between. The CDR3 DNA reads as TGTGCCAGTATCCTTTACACTGAAGCTTTCTTT. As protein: CASILYTEAFF.

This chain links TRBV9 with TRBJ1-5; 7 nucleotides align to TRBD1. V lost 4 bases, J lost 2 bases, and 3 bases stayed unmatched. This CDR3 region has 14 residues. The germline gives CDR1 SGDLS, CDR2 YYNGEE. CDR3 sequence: CASSTGTGNQPQHF. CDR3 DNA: TGTGCCAGCAGCACTGGGACAGGCAATCAGCCCCAGCATTTT.

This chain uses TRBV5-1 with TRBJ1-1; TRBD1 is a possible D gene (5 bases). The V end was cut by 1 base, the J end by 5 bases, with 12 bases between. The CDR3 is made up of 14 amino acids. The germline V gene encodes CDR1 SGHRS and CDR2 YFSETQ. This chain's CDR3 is CASSLLGGSTEAFF. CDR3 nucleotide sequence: TGCGCCAGCAGCTTGCTGGGGGGTTCGACTGAAGCTTTCTTT.

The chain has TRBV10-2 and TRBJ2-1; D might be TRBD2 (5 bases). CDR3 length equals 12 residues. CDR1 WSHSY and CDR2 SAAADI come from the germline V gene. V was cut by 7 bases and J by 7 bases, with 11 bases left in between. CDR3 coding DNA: TGCGCCAGCACCCTAGCAACAAATGAGCAGTTCTTC. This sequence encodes CASTLATNEQFF.

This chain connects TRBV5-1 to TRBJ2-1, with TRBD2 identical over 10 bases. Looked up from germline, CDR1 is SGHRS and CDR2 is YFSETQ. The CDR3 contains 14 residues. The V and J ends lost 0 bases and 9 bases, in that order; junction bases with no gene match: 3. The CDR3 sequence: CASSLALAGGEQFF. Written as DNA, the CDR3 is TGCGCCAGCAGCTTGGCATTAGCGGGAGGTGAGCAGTTCTTC. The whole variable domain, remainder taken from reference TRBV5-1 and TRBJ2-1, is KAGVTQTPRYLIKTRGQQVTLSCSPISGHRSVSWYQQTPGQGLQFLFEYFSETQRNKGNFPGRFSGRQFSNSRSEMNVSTLELGDSALYLCASSLALAGGEQFFGPGTRLTVL.

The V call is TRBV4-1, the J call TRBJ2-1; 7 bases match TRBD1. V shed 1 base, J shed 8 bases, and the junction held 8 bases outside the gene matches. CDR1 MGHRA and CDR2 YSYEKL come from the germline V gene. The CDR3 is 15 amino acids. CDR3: CASSQARGLLDEQFF. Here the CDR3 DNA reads TGCGCCAGCAGCCAAGCAAGGGGGCTATTGGATGAGCAGTTCTTC.

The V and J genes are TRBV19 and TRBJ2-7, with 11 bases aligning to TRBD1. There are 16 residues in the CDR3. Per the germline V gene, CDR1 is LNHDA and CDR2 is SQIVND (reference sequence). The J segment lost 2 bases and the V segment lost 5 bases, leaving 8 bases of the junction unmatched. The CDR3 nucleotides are TGTGCCAGTAGTCCCCCCCCGGGACAGGGGGCCTACGAGCAGTACTTC. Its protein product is CASSPPPGQGAYEQYF.

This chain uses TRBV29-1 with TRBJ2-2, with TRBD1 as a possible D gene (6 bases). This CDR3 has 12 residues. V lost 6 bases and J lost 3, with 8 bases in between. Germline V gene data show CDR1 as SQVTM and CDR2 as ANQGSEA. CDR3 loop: CSVNRDTGELFF. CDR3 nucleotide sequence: TGCAGCGTCAACAGGGACACCGGGGAGCTGTTTTTT.

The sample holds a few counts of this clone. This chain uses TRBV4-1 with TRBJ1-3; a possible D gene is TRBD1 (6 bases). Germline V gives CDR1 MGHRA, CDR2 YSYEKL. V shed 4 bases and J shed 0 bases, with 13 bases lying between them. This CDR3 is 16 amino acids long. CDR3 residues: CASSPGEWHSGNTIYF. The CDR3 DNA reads TGCGCCAGCAGCCCAGGGGAGTGGCACTCTGGAAACACCATATATTTT.

CDR3 in amino acids: CASSSGEQAREFF. The CDR3 coding sequence is TGTGCCAGCAGCTCAGGGGAACAGGCACGCGAGTTCTTC. This sequence joins TRBV5-4 and TRBJ2-1; the D gene is possibly TRBD1 (6 bases). Trimming cost V 3 bases and J 14 bases, with 18 bases left between them. CDR3 length: 13 residues. From germline, CDR1 is SGHNT and CDR2 YYREEE (reference sequence). The variable domain in full, completed from reference TRBV5-4 and TRBJ2-1, reads ETGVTQSPTHLIKTRGQQVTLRCSSQSGHNTVSWYQQALGQGPQFIFQYYREEENGRGNFPPRFSGLQFPNYSSELNVNALELDDSALYLCASSSGEQAREFFGPGTRLTVL.